The 21 T cell receptor beta chains below come from one sample, sequenced in a study of OX40 agonist ivuxolimab in advanced cancers. Receptor amplification or capture employed the immunoSEQ multiplex PCR assay. Imported from immuneACCESS, the table was reduced by TCRdb to in-frame sequences with V and J called. These copies leave out some clones; in studies compared against another copy, an unresolved V gene accounts for under half, and the cause of the remainder is not known. This sample gives over 55,000 clones in total; roughly 93% of them show up just once. Jointly, the top ten make up approximately 14% of the sample. The specimen comprised CD4+ or CD8+ T cells sorted from blood, sampled in a trial of the OX40 agonist ivuxolimab. These TCRs come from an adult with an advanced solid tumor such as melanoma, head and neck, liver or kidney cancer.

This chain connects TRBV19 to TRBJ2-1; TRBD2 is a possible D gene (5 bases). CDR1 is LNHDA, CDR2 SQIVND, per germline (reference sequence). V gave up 0 bases and J gave up 3 bases, with 15 bases separating them. This CDR3 has 17 amino acids. The CDR3 is CASSIDAGAAYYNEQFF. The CDR3 DNA follows: TGTGCCAGTAGTATAGATGCTGGAGCGGCCTACTACAATGAGCAGTTCTTC.

This clone occurred a few times. Here the CDR3 DNA reads TGCGCCAGCAGCCCAAGGGTCACCGGCGAGCAGTACTTC. Translated, it gives CASSPRVTGEQYF. The chain has TRBV5-1 and TRBJ2-7; D not resolved. The CDR3 has 13 residues. CDR1 SGHRS and CDR2 YFSETQ come from the germline V gene. Trimming left V 4 bases short and J 6 bases short, with 14 bases between. The full variable domain, completed using reference TRBV5-1 and TRBJ2-7, is KAGVTQTPRYLIKTRGQQVTLSCSPISGHRSVSWYQQTPGQGLQFLFEYFSETQRNKGNFPGRFSGRQFSNSRSEMNVSTLELGDSALYLCASSPRVTGEQYFGPGTRLTVT.

V is TRBV6-5 and J is TRBJ2-7; TRBD1 aligns across 8 bases. Trimming removed 0 bases from V and 5 bases from J; junction bases left unmatched: 6. The CDR3 runs 15 residues. Germline-derived CDR1 and CDR2 are MNHEY and SVGAGI. The CDR3 DNA sequence: TGTGCCAGCAGTTACTCGACAGGGGTCAACAACGAGCAGTACTTC. It is translated as CASSYSTGVNNEQYF.

This clone was seen once. The chain carries TRBV14 and TRBJ2-1; 7 bases line up with TRBD2. With 0 bases clipped from V and 4 bases from J, the junction kept 18 bases outside the gene matches. The germline V gene encodes CDR1 SGHDN and CDR2 FVKESK. The length of the CDR3 is 20 residues. CDR3 DNA: TGTGCCAGCAGCCAAGATCGGAGGCGGGACTACGGCGAAAATTACAATGAGCAGTTCTTC. Its protein is CASSQDRRRDYGENYNEQFF.

This chain joins TRBV28 and TRBJ2-2; TRBD2 matches 7 bases. CDR1 is MDHEN, CDR2 SYDVKM, per germline. The CDR3 contains 17 residues. V gave up 6 bases and J gave up 4 bases; unmatched junction bases: 14. CDR3 amino acids: CASRGVGGSEGTGELFF. The CDR3 nucleotides are TGTGCCAGCAGGGGTGTTGGCGGGAGTGAGGGCACCGGGGAGCTGTTTTTT.

This chain connects TRBV28 to TRBJ2-2, with 11 bases matching TRBD1. The V gene's germline CDR1 is MDHEN and CDR2 SYDVKM. This CDR3 contains 16 residues. The V gene end was trimmed by 5 bases and the J gene end by 5 bases; junction bases not matched to a gene: 7. In DNA form, the CDR3 reads TGTGCCAGCAGTGAGACCGGGACAGGGGGGACCGGGGAGCTGTTTTTT. This encodes CASSETGTGGTGELFF.

This chain joins TRBV7-9 and TRBJ1-4, with no clear D. CDR1 SEHNR and CDR2 FQNEAQ come from the germline V gene (reference sequence). With 1 base removed from V and 7 bases from J, the gap between germline ends came to 16 bases. The CDR3 is 16 amino acids. CDR3 in DNA: TGTGCCAGCAGCTTAGGGGAGGCTGGGTTCTCTGAAAAACTGTTTTTT. Its translation is CASSLGEAGFSEKLFF.

The chain employs TRBV15 and TRBJ2-1; no clear D gene. The CDR3 contains 14 residues. With 11 bases removed from V and 1 base from J, the gap between germline ends came to 15 bases. From germline, CDR1 is LNHNV and CDR2 YYDKDF (reference sequence). The DNA of the CDR3 is TGTGCCTCGGAGCACTCAGGATCCTACAATGAGCAGTTCTTC. Translating gives CASEHSGSYNEQFF.

CDR3 region: CASSVTGGSNQPQHF. In DNA, the CDR3 is TGTGCCAGCAGCGTGACAGGGGGGAGCAATCAGCCCCAGCATTTT. The chain has TRBV9 and TRBJ1-5, with 9 bases fitting TRBD1. J gave up 1 base and V 2 bases, and 1 base lay outside the gene matches. The germline CDR1 and CDR2 sequences are SGDLS and YYNGEE. The CDR3 loop spans 15 amino acids.

The chain uses TRBV7-8 and TRBJ2-5; 12 bases fit TRBD2. This CDR3 spans 15 amino acids. Germline V CDR1 and CDR2: SGHVS, FQNEAQ. The junction had 4 bases not matched to a gene; V was cut back by 4 bases and J by 4 bases. Here the CDR3 reads CASSSLAGGPETQYF. As DNA, the CDR3 is TGTGCCAGCAGCTCCCTAGCGGGGGGGCCAGAGACCCAGTACTTC.

V and J are TRBV30 and TRBJ2-7; no clear D gene. Trimming removed 4 bases from V and 2 bases from J, with 9 bases in between. This CDR3 region has 12 residues. The germline CDR1 and CDR2 sequences are GTSNPN and SVGIG (reference sequence). CDR3 bases: TGTGCCTGGACTCGTCTTGCCTACGAGCAGTACTTC. It encodes CAWTRLAYEQYF.

The CDR3 DNA reads as TGTGCCAGCAGCTTTGGGACAGCCACTAACTATGGCTACACCTTC. This translates into CASSFGTATNYGYTF. This chain links TRBV7-2 with TRBJ1-2, with 7 nucleotides matching TRBD1. Germline-derived CDR1 and CDR2 are SGHTA and FQGNSA. V shed 3 bases and J 0 bases; nucleotides not matched to a gene: 4. The CDR3 covers 15 residues. The full variable domain, with the rest looked up from reference TRBV7-2 and TRBJ1-2, is GAGVSQSPSNKVTEKGKDVELRCDPISGHTALYWYRQSLGQGLEFLIYFQGNSAPDKSGLPSDRFSAERTGGSVSTLTIQRTQQEDSAVYLCASSFGTATNYGYTFGSGTRLTVV.

The chain has TRBV4-1 and TRBJ2-7; 7 bases align to TRBD1. Germline CDR1 MGHRA, CDR2 YSYEKL. The CDR3 length is 14 residues. V shed 5 bases and J 4 bases; nucleotides not matched to a gene: 8. The CDR3 here is CASSARDSRYEQYF. The CDR3, as DNA: TGCGCCAGCAGCGCCCGGGACAGCCGATACGAGCAGTACTTC.

Points on this clone: One junction end does not reproduce the germline sequence, and a read error may be involved. The chain carries TRBV4-3 and TRBJ2-5; D may be TRBD2 (5 bases). The CDR3 covers 14 residues. Germline-derived CDR1 and CDR2 are LGHNA and YSLEER. CDR3 bases: TGCGCCAGCAGTCAAGACGGGATTTCGGAGACCCAGTACTTC. This sequence encodes CASSQDGISETQYF.

This chain links TRBV6-5 with TRBJ2-7; 8 nucleotides align to TRBD1. This CDR3 is built from 15 residues. In germline, CDR1 is MNHEY, CDR2 SVGAGI. J was trimmed by 3 bases and V by 1 base; bases with no gene match: 5. CDR3 bases: TGTGCCAGCAGTTACTTCCCCGGACAGGGCTACGAGCAGTACTTC. Its translation: CASSYFPGQGYEQYF.

The V and J genes are TRBV5-1 and TRBJ1-1; D perhaps matches TRBD1 (5 bases). CDR3 length: 13 amino acids. V lost 4 bases, J lost 3 bases, and 10 bases lay in between. CDR1 is SGHRS, CDR2 YFSETQ, per germline. The CDR3 DNA follows: TGCGCCAGCAGCCCTCCGGGGGACACTGAAGCTTTCTTT. It translates to CASSPPGDTEAFF.

A few counts support this clone. CDR3: CASTPTPNPSDPSYNEQFF. DNA of the CDR3: TGCGCCAGCACCCCAACCCCCAATCCCAGCGACCCCTCCTACAATGAGCAGTTCTTC. The V gene is TRBV5-1, the J gene TRBJ2-1; no firm D call. This CDR3 has 19 residues. Germline V gene sequence: CDR1 SGHRS, CDR2 YFSETQ. V was trimmed by 6 bases and J by 0 bases, leaving 25 bases between them.

The count of this clone is one. The chain combines TRBV27 with TRBJ2-7; 9 nucleotides agree with TRBD1. Germline V CDR1 and CDR2: MNHEY, SMNVEV (reference sequence). The CDR3 length is 11 residues. Trimming cost V 9 bases and J 5 bases; bases outside gene matches: 2. CDR3 sequence: CASTGGNEQYF. The CDR3 DNA is TGTGCCAGTACAGGGGGCAACGAGCAGTACTTC.

This sequence joins TRBV27 and TRBJ2-7, with TRBD1 matching over 8 bases. The V segment lost 2 bases and the J segment 7 bases; nucleotides outside the gene matches: 4. CDR3 length: 13 amino acids. Germline V gives CDR1 MNHEY, CDR2 SMNVEV (reference sequence). This chain's CDR3 is CASSLQDREEQYF. The CDR3 DNA reads TGTGCCAGCAGTTTACAGGACAGGGAGGAGCAGTACTTC.

This chain uses TRBV6-5 with TRBJ2-7, with 10 positions matching TRBD1. The germline V gene encodes CDR1 MNHEY and CDR2 SVGAGI. The length of the CDR3 is 14 residues. The ends lost 5 bases at V and 9 bases at J; junction bases unmatched: 10. Here the CDR3 reads CASSASGQGFGQYF. In DNA, the CDR3 is TGTGCCAGCAGTGCTTCGGGACAGGGGTTTGGGCAGTACTTC.

This clone was detected only once. This chain uses TRBV7-9 with TRBJ2-1; 13 positions agree with TRBD2. This CDR3 is 16 amino acids long. Germline V CDR1 and CDR2: SEHNR, FQNEAQ (reference sequence). V trimming: 5 bases; J trimming: 9 bases; junction bases outside the gene matches: 10. The DNA of the CDR3 is TGTGCCAGCAGCGACGGGACTAGCGGGGTACATGGTGAGCAGTTCTTC. This codes for CASSDGTSGVHGEQFF.